This passage covers 31 T cell receptor beta chains from one sample sequenced in a study of CD8 T cells in ankylosing spondylitis (dated by TCRdb to 2016 to 2017). The receptor library was made with 5' RACE. Sequencing was performed on an Illumina HiSeq 2500. The public reads were quality trimmed at Q25 with fastp and then assembled into clones with MiXCR by TCRdb, keeping productive beta chains. Entries that share a CDR3 protein sequence are merged under the most common genes and DNA. Within this sample are approximately 350,000 distinct CDR3 sequences, with approximately 14% of them counted one time only. The ten largest clonotypes hold less than 1.1% of the sample. Sequencing was performed on blood, either unsorted or a sorted T cell fraction (not recorded which). The source of these receptors is a male donor with ankylosing spondylitis or in good health (not recorded which).

V usage is TRBV12-3 or TRBV12-4 and J usage is TRBJ2-7; D remains ambiguous. Trimming removed 4 bases at V and 6 bases at J, with 10 bases between. This CDR3 comprises 12 residues. The CDR3 loop is CASSSPPSEQYF. The DNA of the CDR3 is TGTGCCAGCAGTTCCCCCCCGTCCGAGCAGTACTTC.

This clonotype showed up many times. The genes are TRBV12-3 or TRBV12-4 and TRBJ2-1; 13 bases are a match to TRBD2. This CDR3 comprises 17 residues. After removal of 0 bases from V and 2 bases from J, the junction contained 1 base not matched to a gene. The CDR3 protein is CASSLAGTSGTYNEQFF. Written as DNA, the CDR3 is TGTGCCAGCAGTTTAGCGGGGACTAGCGGGACCTACAATGAGCAGTTCTTC.

J is TRBJ2-3 and V is TRBV29-1; the D is unclear. From germline, CDR1 is SQVTM and CDR2 ANQGSEA. Trimming took 4 bases from V and 6 from J, leaving 8 bases between them. The CDR3 extends over 11 amino acids. The CDR3 DNA is TGCAGCGTTGGGACCTTGGATACGCAGTATTTT. It encodes CSVGTLDTQYF.

This clonotype was seen a handful of times. The chain couples TRBV5-1 to TRBJ2-3; a weak D match, TRBD2 (6 bases). CDR1 is SGHRS and CDR2 is YFSETQ in the germline V gene. V lost 0 bases to trimming and J lost 2 bases, with 13 bases between them. This CDR3 region has 16 residues. The CDR3 protein is CASSLAFGTYTDTQYF. As DNA, the CDR3 is TGCGCCAGCAGCTTGGCCTTCGGGACTTACACAGATACGCAGTATTTT.

The V and J genes are TRBV21-1 and TRBJ2-7. TRBV21-1 is a documented pseudogene. This CDR3 region has 15 residues. CDR3 DNA sequence: TGTGCCAGCAGCCCAGCAATCCTTCTCTCCTACGAGCAGTACTTC. Translated: CASSPAILLSYEQYF.

V is TRBV18 and J is TRBJ1-1; D gene uncertain. Germline CDR1 is KGHSH and CDR2 is LQKENI. The CDR3 totals 14 residues. Trimming shortened V by 3 bases and J by 0 bases, and 8 bases separated the two germline ends. CDR3 DNA sequence: TGTGCCAGCTCACCCCGAGACCTGAACACTGAAGCTTTCTTT. This encodes CASSPRDLNTEAFF.

As DNA, the CDR3 is TGTGCCAGCAGCACAGGGGGTTCTGGGGTTGGTAGGAACACCGGGGAGCTGTTTTTT. Translating it yields CASSTGGSGVGRNTGELFF. The rearrangement joins TRBV6-1 to TRBJ2-2; 8 bases are shared with TRBD1. The ends lost 6 bases at V and 1 base at J; junction bases unmatched: 16. CDR1 and CDR2 from the germline V gene are MNHNS and SASEGT. The CDR3 is 19 amino acids.

This clonotype was recorded a few times. The chain joins TRBV11-2 to TRBJ2-1, with 7 bases that match TRBD2. Trimming cost V 7 bases and J 3 bases; bases outside gene matches: 12. The CDR3 has 16 residues. Per germline, CDR1 SGHAT and CDR2 FQNNGV. The CDR3 here is CASIQSPSGLYNEQFF. The CDR3 bases are TGTGCCAGCATCCAGAGTCCTAGCGGACTCTACAATGAGCAGTTCTTC. Drawing the rest from reference TRBV11-2 and TRBJ2-1, the complete variable domain is EAGVAQSPRYKIIEKRQSVAFWCNPISGHATLYWYQQILGQGPKLLIQFQNNGVVDDSQLPKDRFSAERLKGVDSTLKIQPAKLEDSAVYLCASIQSPSGLYNEQFFGPGTRLTVL.

This clonotype turned up a few times. The rearrangement links TRBV29-1 to TRBJ1-2; tentatively, D is TRBD1 (5 bases). CDR3 size: 11 residues. Germline-derived CDR1 and CDR2 are SQVTM and ANQGSEA. Trimming removed 6 bases from V and 4 bases from J, with 9 bases in between. CDR3 residues: CSVETAYGYTF. The DNA of the CDR3 is TGCAGCGTAGAGACAGCCTATGGCTACACCTTC.

V gene TRBV20-1 combines with J gene TRBJ1-1; 7 bases are a match to TRBD1. The CDR3 loop spans 14 amino acids. The germline V gene encodes CDR1 DFQATT and CDR2 SNEGSKA (reference sequence). V lost 1 base, J lost 1 base, and 3 bases stayed unmatched. CDR3 nucleotides: TGCAGTGCTAGAGGACAGGGCCGGAACACTGAAGCTTTCTTT. Residues: CSARGQGRNTEAFF.

The chain links TRBV5-1 to TRBJ2-3; no firm D call. This CDR3 comprises 13 residues. The V end lost 0 bases, the J end lost 5 bases, and 7 bases lay between the germline ends. From germline, CDR1 is SGHRS and CDR2 YFSETQ. The CDR3: CASSLAFGDTQYF. The CDR3 DNA follows: TGCGCCAGCAGCTTGGCCTTCGGAGATACGCAGTATTTT.

This clonotype was detected ten times or more. This chain's CDR3 is CASSQELAGGSDTQYF. The CDR3, as DNA: TGCGCCAGCAGCCAGGAGCTAGCGGGAGGTTCAGATACGCAGTATTTT. V usage is TRBV4-1 and J usage is TRBJ2-3, with 11 nucleotides matching TRBD2. CDR1 and CDR2 (germline): MGHRA, YSYEKL. This CDR3 is built from 16 residues. Trimming took 3 bases from V and 4 from J; bases not matched to a gene: 6.

This clonotype was seen a handful of times. This sequence joins TRBV4-1 and TRBJ1-2, with D perhaps matching TRBD1 (5 bases). This CDR3 region has 14 residues. CDR1 is MGHRA and CDR2 is YSYEKL in the germline V gene. V shed 4 bases and J shed 8 bases, with 17 bases lying between them. The CDR3 coding sequence is TGCGCCAGCAGCCTCGGGACGGTGGCAGGGGGCTACACCTTC. As protein: CASSLGTVAGGYTF.

This rearrangement joins TRBV9 to TRBJ2-3, with TRBD2 matching over 9 bases. CDR1 is SGDLS, CDR2 YYNGEE, per germline. The CDR3 runs to 18 residues. Trimming took 2 bases from V and 0 from J; bases not matched to a gene: 10. The DNA of the CDR3 is TGTGCCAGCAGCGTCGGTCTAGCGGGGTTCCTTAGCACAGATACGCAGTATTTT. It encodes CASSVGLAGFLSTDTQYF.

This clonotype turned up a few times. This chain joins TRBV5-1 and TRBJ2-2; 12 bases align to TRBD2. V trimming: 4 bases; J trimming: 2 bases; junction bases outside the gene matches: 6. The CDR3 has 17 amino acids. Germline V lookup: CDR1 SGHRS, CDR2 YFSETQ. The CDR3 DNA sequence: TGCGCCAGCAGCCCACGACTAGCGGGGGCTAACACCGGGGAGCTGTTTTTT. Its protein product is CASSPRLAGANTGELFF.

The rearrangement uses TRBV27 and TRBJ2-1; 12 bases match TRBD2. The ends lost 5 bases at V and 6 bases at J; junction bases unmatched: 5. This CDR3 contains 15 residues. Germline V lookup: CDR1 MNHEY, CDR2 SMNVEV (reference sequence). The CDR3 DNA follows: TGTGCCAGCAGTCCGCGACTAGCGGGGGCCAATGAGCAGTTCTTC. Translation gives CASSPRLAGANEQFF.

Written as DNA, the CDR3 is TGTGCCAGCAGTTTATCGCGGCAGGGGAGTTACGAGCAGTACTTC. Translation gives CASSLSRQGSYEQYF. The rearrangement joins TRBV27 to TRBJ2-7, with a weak D call TRBD1 (6 bases). Trimming removed 0 bases from V and 4 bases from J, with 13 bases in between. This CDR3 has 15 amino acids. Germline V CDR1 and CDR2: MNHEY, SMNVEV (reference sequence).

This chain uses TRBV4-1 with TRBJ1-1; D is ambiguous. V lost 0 bases, J lost 3 bases, and 14 bases lay in between. The CDR3 covers 16 residues. Germline CDR1 is MGHRA and CDR2 is YSYEKL. CDR3 in amino acids: CASSQDSGPRDTEAFF. The CDR3 nucleotides read TGCGCCAGCAGCCAAGATAGCGGACCTAGGGACACTGAAGCTTTCTTT.

The table lists this clonotype with a few counts. The chain is built from TRBV7-2 and TRBJ2-5; no firm D call. Germline CDR1 reads SGHTA; CDR2 reads FQGNSA. Trimming took off 5 bases at V and 5 bases at J, with 12 bases between the two ends. The CDR3 is 13 residues long. The DNA for the CDR3 is TGTGCCAGCAGCCCCTCCGAGTGGGAGACCCAGTACTTC. Protein: CASSPSEWETQYF.

There are a few counts of this clonotype. This CDR3 reads CASSFLPPGGSSYEQYF. The CDR3 DNA sequence: TGTGCCAGCAGTTTTTTACCCCCCGGCGGGAGTTCCTACGAGCAGTACTTC. The J gene is TRBJ2-7, the V gene TRBV6-2 or TRBV6-3; 7 positions agree with TRBD2. CDR3 length: 17 amino acids. V gave up 4 bases and J gave up 1 base; unmatched junction bases: 13. In germline, CDR1 is MNHEY, CDR2 SVGEGT.

This clonotype was counted between two and nine times. The junction differs from germline at one of its ends, possibly a read error. The V and J genes are TRBV20-1 and TRBJ1-4; D gene ambiguous. The CDR3 loop spans 14 amino acids. Germline CDR1 is DFQATT and CDR2 is SNEGSKA (reference sequence). The CDR3 loop is CSASRALTSEKLFF. CDR3 DNA: TGCAGTGCTAGTAGAGCATTAACTAGTGAAAAACTGTTTTTT.

The chain links TRBV2 to TRBJ1-2; no definite D call. The V end was cut by 3 bases, the J end by 4 bases, with 6 bases between. Germline V gene sequence: CDR1 SNHLY, CDR2 FYNNEI. The CDR3 totals 12 residues. The CDR3 protein is CASSETIYGYTF. The CDR3 nucleotides are TGTGCCAGCAGTGAGACAATCTATGGCTACACCTTC.

This chain joins TRBV19 and TRBJ1-5, with 8 bases matching TRBD1. CDR1 is LNHDA and CDR2 is SQIVND in the germline V gene (reference sequence). V dropped 8 bases and J dropped 0; count of bases not matched to a gene: 9. The CDR3 spans 16 residues. Written as DNA, the CDR3 is TGTGCCAGTCGGGACAGGTTAAGCTATAGCAATCAGCCCCAGCATTTT. This sequence encodes CASRDRLSYSNQPQHF.

The rearrangement uses TRBV24-1 and TRBJ2-7; 9 bases fit TRBD2. The CDR3 length is 13 residues. V lost 11 bases and J lost 6; bases outside the gene matches: 10. CDR1 is KGHDR, CDR2 SFDVKD, per germline. CDR3 in amino acids: CARPGTSRSEQYF. The CDR3, as DNA: TGTGCCAGACCCGGGACTAGCCGAAGCGAGCAGTACTTC.

The chain is built from TRBV19 and TRBJ2-7; TRBD1 might be the D (5 bases). V dropped 6 bases and J dropped 4 bases, with 19 bases sitting between them. The germline CDR1 and CDR2 sequences are LNHDA and SQIVND (reference sequence). This CDR3 contains 15 residues. The CDR3, as DNA: TGTGCCAGTAGCCCAGGGCCTCAAGAGACTTACGAGCAGTACTTC. Amino acid sequence: CASSPGPQETYEQYF.

The gene calls are TRBV5-1 and TRBJ1-1; a weak D match, TRBD1 (5 bases). CDR1 and CDR2 (germline): SGHRS, YFSETQ. This CDR3 contains 14 residues. V lost 5 bases and J 1 base, leaving 12 bases between the germline ends. CDR3 sequence (DNA): TGCGCCAGCAGACCGGGACCAGGGAACACTGAAGCTTTCTTT. Its translation: CASRPGPGNTEAFF.

This clonotype has only a few counts. The rearrangement uses TRBV10-3 and TRBJ1-2; D gene ambiguous. V was trimmed by 3 bases and J by 8 bases, leaving 16 bases between them. CDR1 is ENHRY and CDR2 is SYGVKD in the germline V gene. This CDR3 region has 14 residues. The CDR3, as DNA: TGTGCCATCAGTGAAGAGGGTGCTGGGAGCGGCTACACCTTC. Its translation is CAISEEGAGSGYTF.

V gene TRBV12-3 or TRBV12-4 combines with J gene TRBJ2-1; 8 bases are shared with TRBD2. This CDR3 is built from 11 residues. J lost 12 bases, V lost 6 bases, and 4 bases had no gene match. This CDR3 reads CASSLGLGQFF. Here the CDR3 DNA reads TGTGCCAGCAGCCTGGGACTAGGGCAGTTCTTC.

This chain connects TRBV5-1 to TRBJ2-5, with a possible D match to TRBD2 (6 bases). The CDR3 consists of 14 residues. V lost 4 bases and J lost 1, with 11 bases in between. Germline CDR1 reads SGHRS; CDR2 reads YFSETQ. The CDR3 coding sequence is TGCGCCAGCAGCGCGGGAACAGTCCAAGAGACCCAGTACTTC. Protein: CASSAGTVQETQYF. The entire variable domain, with the rest obtained from reference TRBV5-1 and TRBJ2-5, is as follows: KAGVTQTPRYLIKTRGQQVTLSCSPISGHRSVSWYQQTPGQGLQFLFEYFSETQRNKGNFPGRFSGRQFSNSRSEMNVSTLELGDSALYLCASSAGTVQETQYFGPGTRLLVL.

In its sample, this clonotype was seen many times. V gene TRBV2 combines with J gene TRBJ2-5; D call uncertain. Germline V gene lookup returns CDR1 SNHLY and CDR2 FYNNEI. V was cut by 2 bases and J by 1 base, with 11 bases left in between. There are 15 residues in the CDR3. The DNA for the CDR3 is TGTGCCAGCAGTGAACAAGCAGGTTCCCAAGAGACCCAGTACTTC. Translation gives CASSEQAGSQETQYF.

This clonotype appeared a few times. The rearrangement links TRBV2 to TRBJ1-4; maybe TRBD1 (5 bases). Trimming removed 5 bases at V and 4 bases at J, with 14 bases between. The CDR3 length is 15 residues. From germline, CDR1 is SNHLY and CDR2 FYNNEI. In nucleotides, the CDR3 is TGTGCCAGCAGTATCAATCGACAGAGTAATGAAAAACTGTTTTTT. Translating gives CASSINRQSNEKLFF.